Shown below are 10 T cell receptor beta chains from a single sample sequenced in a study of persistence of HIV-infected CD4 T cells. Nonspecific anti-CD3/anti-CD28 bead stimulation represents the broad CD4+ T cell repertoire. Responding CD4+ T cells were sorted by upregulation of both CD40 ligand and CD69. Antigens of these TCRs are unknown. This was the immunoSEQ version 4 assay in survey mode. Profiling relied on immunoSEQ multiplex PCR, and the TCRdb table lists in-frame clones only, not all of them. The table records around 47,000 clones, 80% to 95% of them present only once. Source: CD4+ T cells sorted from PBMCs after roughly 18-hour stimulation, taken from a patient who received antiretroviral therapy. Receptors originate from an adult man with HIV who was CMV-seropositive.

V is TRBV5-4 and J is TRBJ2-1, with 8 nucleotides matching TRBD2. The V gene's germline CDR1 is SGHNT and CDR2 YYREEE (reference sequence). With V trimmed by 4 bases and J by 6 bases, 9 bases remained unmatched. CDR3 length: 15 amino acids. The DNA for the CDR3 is TGTGCCAGCAGCACCGACGGCCTAGCGGGCAATGAGCAGTTCTTC. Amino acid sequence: CASSTDGLAGNEQFF.

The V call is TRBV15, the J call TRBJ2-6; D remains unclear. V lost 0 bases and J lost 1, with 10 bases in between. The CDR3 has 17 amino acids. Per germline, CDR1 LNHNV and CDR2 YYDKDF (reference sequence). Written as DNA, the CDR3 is TGTGCCACCAGCAGAGATCCTGTGGGGTCTGGGGCCAACGTCCTGACTTTC. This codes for CATSRDPVGSGANVLTF.

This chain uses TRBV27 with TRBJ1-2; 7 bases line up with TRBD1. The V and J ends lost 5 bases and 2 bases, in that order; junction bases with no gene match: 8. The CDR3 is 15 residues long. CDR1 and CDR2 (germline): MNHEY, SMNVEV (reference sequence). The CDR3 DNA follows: TGTGCCAGCAGTACACACAGACAGGGCAACTATGGCTACACCTTC. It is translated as CASSTHRQGNYGYTF.

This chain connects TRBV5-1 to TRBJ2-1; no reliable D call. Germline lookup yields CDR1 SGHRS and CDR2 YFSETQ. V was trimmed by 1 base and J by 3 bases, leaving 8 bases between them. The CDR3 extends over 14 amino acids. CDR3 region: CASSLTVRYNEQFF. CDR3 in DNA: TGCGCCAGCAGCTTGACGGTCCGCTACAATGAGCAGTTCTTC.

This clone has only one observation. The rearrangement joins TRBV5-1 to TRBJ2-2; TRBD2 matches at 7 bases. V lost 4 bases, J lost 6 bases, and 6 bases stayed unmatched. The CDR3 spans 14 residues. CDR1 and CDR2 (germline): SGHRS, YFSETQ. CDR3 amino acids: CASSPQGGAGELFF. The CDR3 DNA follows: TGCGCCAGCAGCCCTCAGGGAGGGGCCGGGGAGCTGTTTTTT.

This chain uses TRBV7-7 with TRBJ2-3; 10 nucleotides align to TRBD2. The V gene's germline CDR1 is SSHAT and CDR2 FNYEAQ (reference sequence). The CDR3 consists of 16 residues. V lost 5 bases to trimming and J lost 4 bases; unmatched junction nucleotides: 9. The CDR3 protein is CASSSNSGGNADTQYF. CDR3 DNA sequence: TGTGCCAGCAGCAGTAATAGCGGGGGGAACGCAGATACGCAGTATTTT.

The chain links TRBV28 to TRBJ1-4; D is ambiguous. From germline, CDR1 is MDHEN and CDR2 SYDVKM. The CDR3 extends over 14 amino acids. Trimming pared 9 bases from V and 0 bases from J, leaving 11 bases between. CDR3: CASGRPATNEKLFF. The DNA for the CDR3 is TGTGCCAGTGGCCGGCCCGCAACTAATGAAAAACTGTTTTTT.

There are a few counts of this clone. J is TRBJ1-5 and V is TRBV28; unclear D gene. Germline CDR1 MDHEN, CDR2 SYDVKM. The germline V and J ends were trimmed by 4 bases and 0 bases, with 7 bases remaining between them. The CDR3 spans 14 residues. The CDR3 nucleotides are TGTGCCAGCAGTTCGCATTCTAGCAATCAGCCCCAGCATTTT. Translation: CASSSHSSNQPQHF.

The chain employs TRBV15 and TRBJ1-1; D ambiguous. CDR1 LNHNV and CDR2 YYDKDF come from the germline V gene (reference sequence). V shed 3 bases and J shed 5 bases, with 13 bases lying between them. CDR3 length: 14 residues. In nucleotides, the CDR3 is TGTGCCACCAGCAGCCAGCCGATTAGGACTGAAGCTTTCTTT. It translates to CATSSQPIRTEAFF.

The CDR3 DNA is TGTGCCAGCAGCTTAGAACAGGGGGCGGTTAACTATGGCTACACCTTC. Translating it yields CASSLEQGAVNYGYTF. The chain uses TRBV7-8 and TRBJ1-2; the match to TRBD1 covers 9 bases. V lost 1 base to trimming and J lost 1 base; unmatched junction nucleotides: 4. Per germline, CDR1 SGHVS and CDR2 FQNEAQ. This CDR3 region has 16 residues.